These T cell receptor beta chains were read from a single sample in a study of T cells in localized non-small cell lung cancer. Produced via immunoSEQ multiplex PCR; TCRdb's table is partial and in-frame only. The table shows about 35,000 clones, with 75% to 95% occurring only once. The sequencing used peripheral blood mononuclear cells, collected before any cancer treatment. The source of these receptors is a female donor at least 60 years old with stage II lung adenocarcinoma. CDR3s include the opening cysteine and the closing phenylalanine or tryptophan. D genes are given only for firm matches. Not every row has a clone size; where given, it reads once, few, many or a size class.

CDR3nt: TGTGCCAGCCGCATGGGGGGGACAGGGGTTGGCAATCAGCCCCAGCATTTT; CDR3aa: CASRMGGTGVGNQPQHF; abundance: .; j_gene: TRBJ1-5; d_gene: TRBD1; v_gene: TRBV28
CDR3nt: TGTGCCTGGAGTGGGACTGGGTTAAATCAGCCCCAGCATTTT; CDR3aa: CAWSGTGLNQPQHF; abundance: .; j_gene: TRBJ1-5; d_gene: .; v_gene: TRBV30
CDR3nt: TGTGCCAGCAGTTCGCGCAAACCAGGAGACACCATATATTTT; CDR3aa: CASSSRKPGDTIYF; abundance: .; j_gene: TRBJ1-3; d_gene: .; v_gene: TRBV6-1
CDR3nt: TGTGCCAGCAGTTTGTTCTCCGGGACAGGGGTCATCATTAGCAATCAGCCCCAGCATTTT; CDR3aa: CASSLFSGTGVIISNQPQHF; abundance: .; j_gene: TRBJ1-5; d_gene: TRBD1; v_gene: TRBV27
CDR3nt: TGTGCCAGCTCACCAACTAGCGGGGGGGTGAGCTCCTACGAGCAGTACTTC; CDR3aa: CASSPTSGGVSSYEQYF; abundance: .; j_gene: TRBJ2-7; d_gene: TRBD2; v_gene: TRBV18
CDR3nt: TGTGCCAGCAGTGTTGGACCTGCTTCCTCCTACGAGCAGTACTTC; CDR3aa: CASSVGPASSYEQYF; abundance: .; j_gene: TRBJ2-7; d_gene: .; v_gene: TRBV6-1
CDR3nt: TGTGCCAGCAGCTTCGGACAGGGGAACACTGAAGCTTTCTTT; CDR3aa: CASSFGQGNTEAFF; abundance: .; j_gene: TRBJ1-1; d_gene: TRBD1; v_gene: TRBV7-9
CDR3nt: TGTGCCAGCAGCCAAGTGATGGAGGGCGAGCAGTACTTC; CDR3aa: CASSQVMEGEQYF; abundance: few; j_gene: TRBJ2-7; d_gene: .; v_gene: TRBV14
CDR3nt: TGCGCCAGCAGCTCGTCCGTGACAGGGAACACCGGGGAGCTGTTTTTT; CDR3aa: CASSSSVTGNTGELFF; abundance: .; j_gene: TRBJ2-2; d_gene: .; v_gene: TRBV5-1
CDR3nt: TGTGCCAGTAGTACGGGACTCCCGGGGTCGGGCGAGCAGTACTTC; CDR3aa: CASSTGLPGSGEQYF; abundance: .; j_gene: TRBJ2-7; d_gene: .; v_gene: TRBV19
CDR3nt: TGTGCCAGCAGTTCCGCTAGCGGGGCTAACTACGAGCAGTACTTC; CDR3aa: CASSSASGANYEQYF; abundance: .; j_gene: TRBJ2-7; d_gene: TRBD2; v_gene: TRBV6-6
CDR3nt: TGTGCCAGTAGTATGGGGGGAGGGCCTCGCAATGAGCAGTTCTTC; CDR3aa: CASSMGGGPRNEQFF; abundance: .; j_gene: TRBJ2-1; d_gene: TRBD2; v_gene: TRBV19
CDR3nt: TGCGCCAGCAGCTTGGGTCCTGTCCAAGAGACCCAGTACTTC; CDR3aa: CASSLGPVQETQYF; abundance: once; j_gene: TRBJ2-5; d_gene: .; v_gene: TRBV5-1
CDR3nt: TGTGCCAGCAGCTTAGCTGGACGGTCCTACAGTGAGCAGTTCTTC; CDR3aa: CASSLAGRSYSEQFF; abundance: .; j_gene: TRBJ2-1; d_gene: .; v_gene: TRBV11-2
CDR3nt: TGTGCCAGTAGAAGCGGGGCGAGCGAAGAGACCCAGTACTTC; CDR3aa: CASRSGASEETQYF; abundance: .; j_gene: TRBJ2-5; d_gene: TRBD2; v_gene: TRBV19
CDR3nt: TGTGCCAGCAGCCCGCGGACGTCGACAGGACGAGGGGAGACCCAGTACTTC; CDR3aa: CASSPRTSTGRGETQYF; abundance: .; j_gene: TRBJ2-5; d_gene: .; v_gene: TRBV7-7
CDR3nt: TGCGCCAGCAGCTTGGTGGGGGCAACTAATGAAAAACTGTTTTTT; CDR3aa: CASSLVGATNEKLFF; abundance: .; j_gene: TRBJ1-4; d_gene: .; v_gene: TRBV5-1
CDR3nt: TGTGCCAGCAGTTCCAGGGGGCGCCCAGATACGCAGTATTTT; CDR3aa: CASSSRGRPDTQYF; abundance: .; j_gene: TRBJ2-3; d_gene: TRBD1; v_gene: TRBV27
CDR3nt: TGCGCCAGCAGCTCCCTAGCTAACACTGAAGCTTTCTTT; CDR3aa: CASSSLANTEAFF; abundance: few; j_gene: TRBJ1-1; d_gene: .; v_gene: TRBV5-1
CDR3nt: TGTGCCAGCAGCGCAGACAGGCGGCGAGACGAGGGTGAGCAGTTCTTC; CDR3aa: CASSADRRRDEGEQFF; abundance: .; j_gene: TRBJ2-1; d_gene: .; v_gene: TRBV7-9
CDR3nt: TGCGCCAGCAGCCAAGATCGCGCGGCCGGGACGGCTTTCTTT; CDR3aa: CASSQDRAAGTAFF; abundance: .; j_gene: TRBJ1-1; d_gene: .; v_gene: TRBV4-3
CDR3nt: TGTGCCAGCAGTGAAGGGACCTACACAGATACGCAGTATTTT; CDR3aa: CASSEGTYTDTQYF; abundance: .; j_gene: TRBJ2-3; d_gene: .; v_gene: TRBV25-1
CDR3nt: TGTGCCAGCAGCGTAGTAGGACGGGGGGACTCGGATACGCAGTATTTT; CDR3aa: CASSVVGRGDSDTQYF; abundance: .; j_gene: TRBJ2-3; d_gene: TRBD2; v_gene: TRBV9
CDR3nt: TGTGCCAGCAGTGAGGGACAGGCGAGGGGCGGGGAGCTGTTTTTT; CDR3aa: CASSEGQARGGELFF; abundance: .; j_gene: TRBJ2-2; d_gene: TRBD1; v_gene: TRBV6-1
CDR3nt: TGTGCCAGCAGCTTCAGGGGAAACATTCAGTACTTC; CDR3aa: CASSFRGNIQYF; abundance: .; j_gene: TRBJ2-4; d_gene: .; v_gene: TRBV7-2
CDR3nt: TGTGCCAGCAGTCCCCCTGCTAGCGGGGGCCGCGGCCGGTACTTC; CDR3aa: CASSPPASGGRGRYF; abundance: .; j_gene: TRBJ2-7; d_gene: TRBD2; v_gene: TRBV28
CDR3nt: TGTGCCTGGAGTGTAGGGACTAGCGGGGGGGCCGGCACAGATACGCAGTATTTT; CDR3aa: CAWSVGTSGGAGTDTQYF; abundance: .; j_gene: TRBJ2-3; d_gene: TRBD2; v_gene: TRBV30